Given below is one T cell receptor (beta chain) in context. At the DNA level, this CDR3 is encoded by other sequences in the same sample as well. Sequencing used immunoSEQ multiplex PCR; TCRdb keeps in-frame clones, though not all of them. Among 6,000 or so clones, 88% were seen once, and the ten largest hold around 1.9%. These data are taken from a study of blood T cell dynamics during melanoma immunotherapy. Indicated time point: pre-treatment baseline. This TCR came from a human donor with melanoma. Sequencing was performed on blood, taken from a patient treated with checkpoint blockade.

CDR3: CASSGTSGHWSSYNEQFF. CDR3 coding DNA: TGTGCCAGCAGCGGTACTAGCGGCCACTGGAGCTCCTACAATGAGCAGTTCTTC. The chain has TRBV27 and TRBJ2-1; 8 bases are shared with TRBD2. The CDR3 is 18 residues long. Germline lookup yields CDR1 MNHEY and CDR2 SMNVEV (reference sequence). With 6 bases clipped from V and 0 bases from J, the junction kept 13 bases outside the gene matches.